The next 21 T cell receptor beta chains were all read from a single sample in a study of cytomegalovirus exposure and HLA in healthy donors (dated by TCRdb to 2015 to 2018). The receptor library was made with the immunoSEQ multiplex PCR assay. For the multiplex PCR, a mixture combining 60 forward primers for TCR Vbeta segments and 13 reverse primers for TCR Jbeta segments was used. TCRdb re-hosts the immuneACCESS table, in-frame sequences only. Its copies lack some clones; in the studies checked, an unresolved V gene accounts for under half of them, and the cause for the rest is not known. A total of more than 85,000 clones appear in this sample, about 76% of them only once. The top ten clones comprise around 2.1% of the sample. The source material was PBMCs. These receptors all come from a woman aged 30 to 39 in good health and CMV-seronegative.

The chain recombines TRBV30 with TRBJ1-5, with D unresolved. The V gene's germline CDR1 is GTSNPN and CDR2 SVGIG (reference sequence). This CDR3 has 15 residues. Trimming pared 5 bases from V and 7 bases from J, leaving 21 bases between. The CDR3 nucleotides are TGTGCCTGGGGGGAGGGAGACGGTGAGCTGCAGCCCCAGCATTTT. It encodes CAWGEGDGELQPQHF.

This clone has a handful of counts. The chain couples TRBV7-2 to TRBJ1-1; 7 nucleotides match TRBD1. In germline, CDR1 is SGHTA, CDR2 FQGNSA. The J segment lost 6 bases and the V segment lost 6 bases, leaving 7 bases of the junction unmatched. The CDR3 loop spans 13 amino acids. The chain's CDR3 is CASRPGQRSEAFF. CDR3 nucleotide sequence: TGTGCCAGCAGGCCGGGACAGAGATCTGAAGCTTTCTTT. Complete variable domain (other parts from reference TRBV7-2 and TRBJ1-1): GAGVSQSPSNKVTEKGKDVELRCDPISGHTALYWYRQSLGQGLEFLIYFQGNSAPDKSGLPSDRFSAERTGGSVSTLTIQRTQQEDSAVYLCASRPGQRSEAFFGQGTRLTVV.

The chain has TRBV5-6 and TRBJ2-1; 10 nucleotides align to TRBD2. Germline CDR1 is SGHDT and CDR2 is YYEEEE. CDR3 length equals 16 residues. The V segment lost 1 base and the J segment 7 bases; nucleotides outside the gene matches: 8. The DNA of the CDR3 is TGTGCCAGCAGCTTGAGAATCCTAGCGGGAGAAAATGAGCAGTTCTTC. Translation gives CASSLRILAGENEQFF.

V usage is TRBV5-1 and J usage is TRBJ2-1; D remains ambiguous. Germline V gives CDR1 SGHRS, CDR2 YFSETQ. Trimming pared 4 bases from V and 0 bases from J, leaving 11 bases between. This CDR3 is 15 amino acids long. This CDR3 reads CASSAYLSSYNEQFF. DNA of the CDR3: TGCGCCAGCAGCGCCTACTTAAGCTCCTACAATGAGCAGTTCTTC.

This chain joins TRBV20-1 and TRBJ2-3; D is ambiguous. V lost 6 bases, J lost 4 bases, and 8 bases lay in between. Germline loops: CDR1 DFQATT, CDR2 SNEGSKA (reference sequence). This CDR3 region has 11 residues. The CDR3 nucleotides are TGCAGTGCGCTAGATGCAGATACGCAGTATTTT. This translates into CSALDADTQYF.

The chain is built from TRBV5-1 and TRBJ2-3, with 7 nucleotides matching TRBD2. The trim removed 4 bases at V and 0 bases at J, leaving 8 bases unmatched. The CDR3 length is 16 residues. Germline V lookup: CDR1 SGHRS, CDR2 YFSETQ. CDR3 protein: CASSRSGAPSTDTQYF. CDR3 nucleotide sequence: TGCGCCAGCAGCCGAAGCGGGGCACCTAGCACAGATACGCAGTATTTT.

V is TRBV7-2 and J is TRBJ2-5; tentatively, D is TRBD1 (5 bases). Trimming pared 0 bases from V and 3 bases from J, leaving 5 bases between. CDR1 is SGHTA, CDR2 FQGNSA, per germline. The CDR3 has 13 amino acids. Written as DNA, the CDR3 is TGTGCCAGCAGCTTAGCCAGGGAAGAGACCCAGTACTTC. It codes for CASSLAREETQYF.

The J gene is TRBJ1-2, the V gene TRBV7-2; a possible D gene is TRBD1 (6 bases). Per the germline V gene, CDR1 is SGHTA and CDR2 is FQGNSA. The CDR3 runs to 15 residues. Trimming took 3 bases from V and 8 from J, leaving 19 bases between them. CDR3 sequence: CASSFSQGLLGGYTF. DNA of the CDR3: TGTGCCAGCAGCTTCTCACAGGGTCTCTTGGGCGGCTACACCTTC.

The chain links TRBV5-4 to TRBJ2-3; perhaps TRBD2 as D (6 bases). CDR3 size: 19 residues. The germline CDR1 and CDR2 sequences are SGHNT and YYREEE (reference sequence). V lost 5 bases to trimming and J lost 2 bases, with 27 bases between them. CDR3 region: CASSLLVAGLPPPTDTQYF. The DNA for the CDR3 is TGTGCCAGCAGTTTACTCGTGGCGGGATTACCCCCCCCCACAGATACGCAGTATTTT.

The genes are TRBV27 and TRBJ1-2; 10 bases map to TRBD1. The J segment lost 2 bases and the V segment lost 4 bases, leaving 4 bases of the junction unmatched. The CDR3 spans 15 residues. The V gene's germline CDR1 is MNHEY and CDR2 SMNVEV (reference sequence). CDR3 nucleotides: TGTGCCAGCAGTTCATGGACAGGGGGGAACTATGGCTACACCTTC. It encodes CASSSWTGGNYGYTF.

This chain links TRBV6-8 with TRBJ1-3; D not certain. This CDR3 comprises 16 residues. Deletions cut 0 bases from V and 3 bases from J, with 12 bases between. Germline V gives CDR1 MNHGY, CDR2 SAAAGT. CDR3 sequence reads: CASSYSRQFCGNTIYF. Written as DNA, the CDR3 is TGTGCCAGCAGTTACTCGAGGCAGTTCTGTGGAAACACCATATATTTT.

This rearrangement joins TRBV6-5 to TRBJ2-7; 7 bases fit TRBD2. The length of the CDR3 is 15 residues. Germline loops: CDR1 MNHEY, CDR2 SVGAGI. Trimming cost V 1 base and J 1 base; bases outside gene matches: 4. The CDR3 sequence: CASSYLREGSYEQYF. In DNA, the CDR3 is TGTGCCAGCAGTTACTTGAGGGAGGGGTCCTACGAGCAGTACTTC.

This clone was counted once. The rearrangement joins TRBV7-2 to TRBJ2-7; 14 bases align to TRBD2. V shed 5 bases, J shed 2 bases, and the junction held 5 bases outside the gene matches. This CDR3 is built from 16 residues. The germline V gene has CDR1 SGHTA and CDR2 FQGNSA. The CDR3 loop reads CASSRGLAGGAYEQYF. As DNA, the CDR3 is TGTGCCAGCAGCAGAGGACTAGCGGGAGGAGCCTACGAGCAGTACTTC.

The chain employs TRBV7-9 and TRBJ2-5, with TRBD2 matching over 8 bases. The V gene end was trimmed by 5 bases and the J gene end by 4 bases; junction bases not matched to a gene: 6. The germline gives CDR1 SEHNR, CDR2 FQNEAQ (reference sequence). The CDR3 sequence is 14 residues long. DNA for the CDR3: TGTGCCAGCAGCCCCCGGGAGGGGCGAGAGACCCAGTACTTC. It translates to CASSPREGRETQYF.

The CDR3 DNA follows: TGTGCCAGCACCCAGACAGTTAATTCACCCCTCCACTTT. Residues: CASTQTVNSPLHF. This rearrangement joins TRBV7-9 to TRBJ1-6; maybe TRBD1 (5 bases). The CDR3 consists of 13 residues. The germline V gene encodes CDR1 SEHNR and CDR2 FQNEAQ (reference sequence). V lost 7 bases to trimming and J lost 6 bases, with 10 bases between them.

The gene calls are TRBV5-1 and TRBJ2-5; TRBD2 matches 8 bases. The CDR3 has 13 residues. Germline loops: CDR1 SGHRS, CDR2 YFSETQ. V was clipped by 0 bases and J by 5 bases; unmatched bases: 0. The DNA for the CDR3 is TGCGCCAGCAGCTTGGGACTAGCGGAGACCCAGTACTTC. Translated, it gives CASSLGLAETQYF.

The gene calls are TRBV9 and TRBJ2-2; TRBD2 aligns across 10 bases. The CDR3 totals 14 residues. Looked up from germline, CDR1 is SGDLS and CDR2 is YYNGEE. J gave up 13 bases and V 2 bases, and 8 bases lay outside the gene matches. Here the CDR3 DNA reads TGTGCCAGCAGCGTGGGTCTAGCGGGGGCCGGGCTGTTTTTT. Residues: CASSVGLAGAGLFF.

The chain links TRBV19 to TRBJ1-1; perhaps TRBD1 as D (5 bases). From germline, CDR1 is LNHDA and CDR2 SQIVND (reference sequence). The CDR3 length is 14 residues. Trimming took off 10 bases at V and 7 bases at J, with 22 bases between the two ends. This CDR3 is CATWPGTSWGEAFF. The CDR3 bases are TGTGCCACCTGGCCCGGGACTTCGTGGGGTGAAGCTTTCTTT.

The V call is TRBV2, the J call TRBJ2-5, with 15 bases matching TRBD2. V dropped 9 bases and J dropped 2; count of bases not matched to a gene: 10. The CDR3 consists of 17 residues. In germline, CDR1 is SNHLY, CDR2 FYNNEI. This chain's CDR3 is CASEGGLAGGRQETQYF. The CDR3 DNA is TGTGCCAGTGAAGGAGGACTAGCGGGAGGGAGGCAAGAGACCCAGTACTTC.

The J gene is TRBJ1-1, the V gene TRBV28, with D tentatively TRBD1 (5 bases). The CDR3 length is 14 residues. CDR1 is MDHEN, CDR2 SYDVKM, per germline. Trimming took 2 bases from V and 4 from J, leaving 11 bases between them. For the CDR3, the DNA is TGTGCCAGCAGTTTAATTTTCACAGGCACTGAAGCTTTCTTT. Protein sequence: CASSLIFTGTEAFF.

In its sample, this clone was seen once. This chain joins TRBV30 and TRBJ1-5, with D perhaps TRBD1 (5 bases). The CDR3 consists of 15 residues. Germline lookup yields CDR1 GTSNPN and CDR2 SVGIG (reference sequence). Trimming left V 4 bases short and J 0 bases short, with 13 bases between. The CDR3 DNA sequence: TGTGCCTGGACCCAAGGGGAATTTAGCAATCAGCCCCAGCATTTT. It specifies CAWTQGEFSNQPQHF.